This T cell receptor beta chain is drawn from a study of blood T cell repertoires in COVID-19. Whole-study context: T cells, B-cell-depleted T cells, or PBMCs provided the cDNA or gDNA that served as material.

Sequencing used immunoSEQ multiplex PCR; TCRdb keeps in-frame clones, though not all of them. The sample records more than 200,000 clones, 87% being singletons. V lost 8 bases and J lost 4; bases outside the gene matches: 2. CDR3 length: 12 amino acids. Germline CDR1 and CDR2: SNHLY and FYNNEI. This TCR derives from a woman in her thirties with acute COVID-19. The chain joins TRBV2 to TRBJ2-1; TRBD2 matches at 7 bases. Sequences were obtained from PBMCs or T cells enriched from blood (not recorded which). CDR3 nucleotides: TGTGCCAGCGGGGAGGGGTACAATGAGCAGTTCTTC. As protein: CASGEGYNEQFF.